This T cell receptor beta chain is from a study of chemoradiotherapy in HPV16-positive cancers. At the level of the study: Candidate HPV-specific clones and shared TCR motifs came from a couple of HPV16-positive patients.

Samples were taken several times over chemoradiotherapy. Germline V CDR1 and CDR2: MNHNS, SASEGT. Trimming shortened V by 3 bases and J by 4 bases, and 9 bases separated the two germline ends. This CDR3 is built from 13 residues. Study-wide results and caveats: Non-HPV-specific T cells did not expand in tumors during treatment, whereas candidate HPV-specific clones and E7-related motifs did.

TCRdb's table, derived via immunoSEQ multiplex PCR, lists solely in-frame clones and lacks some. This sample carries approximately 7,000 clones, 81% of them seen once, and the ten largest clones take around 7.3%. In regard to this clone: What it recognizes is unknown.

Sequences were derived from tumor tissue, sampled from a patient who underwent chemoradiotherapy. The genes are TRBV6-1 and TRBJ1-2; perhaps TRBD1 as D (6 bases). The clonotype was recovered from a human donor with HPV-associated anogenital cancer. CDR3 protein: CASSEGQPYGYTF. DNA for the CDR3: TGTGCCAGCAGTGAGGGACAACCCTATGGCTACACCTTC.